This TCR beta chain was retrieved from a study of blood T cell repertoires in COVID-19. J lost 4 bases, V lost 5 bases, and 2 bases had no gene match. This CDR3 contains 13 residues. Looked up from germline, CDR1 is SEHNR and CDR2 is FQNEAQ (reference sequence). Generated by immunoSEQ multiplex PCR, the TCRdb table keeps only in-frame clones and is missing some. The repertoire has about 150,000 clones, around 82% of them found once; the top ten carry around 5.5%. Symptom resolution, clearance, or two negative PCRs marked the recovered donors of Cohort 3. This clone appeared a few times. Sequenced material: PBMCs or T cells enriched from blood (not recorded which). The sequence came from a woman in her forties or fifties who had recovered from COVID-19. The V call is TRBV7-9, the J call TRBJ2-1, with 7 bases fitting TRBD1. The CDR3, as DNA: TGTGCCAGCAGCCCGGGACAGTACAATGAGCAGTTCTTC. It yields the protein CASSPGQYNEQFF.